What follows is one T cell receptor (beta chain) and its context. Its antigen remains undetermined. No base qualities exist here, and no much larger clone lies one base off it. CDR1 LGHNA and CDR2 YSLEER were looked up in the germline V gene. V lost 4 bases and J lost 8 bases; the stretch between them is 12 bases long. The CDR3 contains 13 residues, cysteine and phenylalanine counted. CDR3 DNA is the only sequence kept; it has 39 bases, read in frame from the first base. This sample is part of a study of T cell responses to AZD1222 COVID-19 vaccine (dated by TCRdb to the early 2020s). Regarding the research as a whole: A total of more than 230 trial participants underwent TCR sequencing, of whom about 210 received two doses of AZD1222 and about 25 received two doses of the MenACWY control vaccine. Trial participants were enrolled by age into 18-55, 56-69 and 70-plus year subgroups, with roughly 160, 29 and 62 TCR-sequenced participants respectively.

The meaning of the sample's time point label: baseline before first vaccination. The sample's treatment or condition, from its label and the paper: meningococcal conjugate vaccine given as trial control. Vaccinee samples came from UK trials COV001 and COV002, including a single-blind randomized controlled phase 2/3 trial of AZD1222 (ChAdOx1 nCoV-19) in healthy adults. For TCRbeta chain sequencing, PBMC samples from trial participants were taken at day 0 and at day 28 after the second dose. Study-wide conclusions, independent of this receptor: Vaccine-associated CD4 TCRs spanned the whole spike protein, with dominant responses in regions 160-218 and 743-854. Most participants were white British and females outnumbered males, and the authors suggested that clonal diversity may have been underestimated. Conclusions about previously exposed vaccinees were limited because only a handful of AZD1222 recipients were SARS-CoV-2 seropositive at baseline. Nearly half of unique spike-specific TCRs reportedly recognized epitopes outside regions mutated in the B.1.351 and B.1.1.7 variants. The 56-69-year group was small, and its depth increase did not reach significance, likely because of low power. No day 14 peak-response samples were available, so repertoires were characterized only after the peak T cell response. After two AZD1222 doses, both the breadth and the depth of spike-specific TCRs were significantly higher than at day 0 and than in MenACWY recipients.

The CDR3 regions of human TCRbeta chains were analyzed by immunosequencing. The study's own analysis went as follows. Repertoire TCRs were matched against a reference library of SARS-CoV-2-specific TCRs generated with the MIRA antigen-specificity platform. Breadth meant the fraction of unique TCRs that were SARS-CoV-2-associated, whereas depth meant the fraction of total T cells that were SARS-CoV-2-associated. Using the MIRA data, each spike-specific TCR was mapped to the spike region that the TCR reacts to and placed in a CD4 or CD8 class. Log10-transformed breadth and depth values were compared by one-way ANOVA with Sidak's multiple comparisons tests. Here the immuneACCESS table is served through TCRdb, limited to in-frame sequences with V and J called. Missing clones are a known gap in these copies; in checked studies unresolved V genes cover under half, and the rest lacks a known reason. V, J and clone size were drawn from that table, and D and trimming were deduced from the DNA. This sample has around 74,000 clones in its table, and about 92% of those were observed once. 6% to 8.5% of the sample is in the top ten clones.

This receptor chain uses TRBV4-3 and TRBJ2-1; the D gene identity is not certain. The clonotype was recovered from an adult in good health. Here the sequenced sample was peripheral blood, taken on day 0 of MenACWY control vaccination. The CDR3 sequence is CASSLTMLDEQFF. The DNA sequence reads TGCGCCAGCAGCCTAACGATGTTGGATGAGCAGTTCTTC.